Presented here are 32 T cell receptor beta chains from one specimen sequenced in a study of T cell responses to AZD1222 COVID-19 vaccine. Here immunoSEQ multiplex PCR was the method, and the copy in TCRdb shows in-frame clones only, minus some. The sample lists 65,000 to 95,000 clones, about 90% seen once, with about 7.1% in the top ten. The starting material was peripheral blood, obtained on day 0 of MenACWY control vaccination. These receptors all stem from an adult in good health.

The chain carries TRBV7-7 and TRBJ2-5, with 9 bases identical to TRBD2. In germline, CDR1 is SSHAT, CDR2 FNYEAQ (reference sequence). The junction had 9 bases not matched to a gene; V was cut back by 5 bases and J by 5 bases. The length of the CDR3 is 15 residues. In DNA form, the CDR3 reads TGTGCCAGCAGCCCGGGACTAGCAGCCTTGGAGACCCAGTACTTC. Amino acids: CASSPGLAALETQYF.

CDR3 sequence reads: CASRLTGGELFF. DNA of the CDR3: TGTGCCAGCAGACTCACCGGGGGGGAACTGTTTTTT. The chain couples TRBV2 to TRBJ1-4; D perhaps matches TRBD1 (5 bases). The germline V and J ends were trimmed by 6 bases and 12 bases, with 14 bases remaining between them. CDR1 is SNHLY and CDR2 is FYNNEI in the germline V gene. CDR3 length: 12 amino acids.

The CDR3 bases are TGTGCCATCAGTGAAGACAGGGGAAATCAGCCCCAGCATTTT. Translation gives CAISEDRGNQPQHF. This rearrangement joins TRBV10-3 to TRBJ1-5; TRBD1 agrees at 8 bases. Germline CDR1 is ENHRY and CDR2 is SYGVKD. Trimming removed 3 bases from V and 4 bases from J; junction bases left unmatched: 2. The CDR3 totals 14 residues.

This chain links TRBV9 with TRBJ2-7; TRBD1 or TRBD2 may be the D gene (6 bases each). Germline V gene sequence: CDR1 SGDLS, CDR2 YYNGEE. Trimming cost V 0 bases and J 2 bases, with 12 bases left between them. The CDR3 is made up of 15 amino acids. The CDR3 DNA is TGTGCCAGCAGCGTAGTTCCGGGGGCGGCCTACGAGCAGTACTTC. Its translation: CASSVVPGAAYEQYF.

The rearrangement joins TRBV5-4 to TRBJ2-3, with D perhaps being TRBD1 or TRBD2 (5 bases each). The ends were cut back, 6 bases at V and 4 bases at J, with 15 bases in the middle. Germline V gene sequence: CDR1 SGHNT, CDR2 YYREEE (reference sequence). The CDR3 loop spans 14 amino acids. The DNA for the CDR3 is TGTGCCAGCACACCGGGGACCGGGCCAGATACGCAGTATTTT. Translated, it gives CASTPGTGPDTQYF.

V and J are TRBV7-6 and TRBJ2-3, with D perhaps matching TRBD1 (5 bases). The CDR3 is 13 amino acids. Trimming pared 5 bases from V and 7 bases from J, leaving 13 bases between. Germline V gene sequence: CDR1 SGHVS, CDR2 FNYEAQ. The CDR3 region has the DNA TGTGCCAGCAGCCCAGGGCCCACCTATACGCAGTATTTT. Its protein is CASSPGPTYTQYF.

The chain couples TRBV3-1 (or the pseudogene TRBV3-2) to TRBJ2-1; 11 bases agree with TRBD2. This CDR3 comprises 16 residues. CDR1 is LGHDT and CDR2 is YNNKEL in the germline V gene (reference sequence). Unmatched junction bases numbered 7, after V lost 2 bases and J lost 7 bases. The CDR3 reads CASSQQGLAAENEQFF. The CDR3 nucleotides read TGTGCCAGCAGCCAACAGGGACTAGCGGCAGAGAATGAGCAGTTCTTC.

V and J are TRBV5-1 and TRBJ2-5; tentatively, D is TRBD1 or TRBD2 (6 bases each). This CDR3 spans 15 amino acids. The V end was cut by 0 bases, the J end by 4 bases, with 13 bases between. The V gene's germline CDR1 is SGHRS and CDR2 YFSETQ. For the CDR3, the DNA is TGCGCCAGCAGCTTGGGACAGGTCGGGGGAGAGACCCAGTACTTC. This sequence encodes CASSLGQVGGETQYF.

The V call is TRBV19, the J call TRBJ1-2, with 8 positions matching TRBD1. In germline, CDR1 is LNHDA, CDR2 SQIVND (reference sequence). The CDR3 consists of 15 residues. The J segment lost 4 bases and the V segment lost 7 bases, leaving 11 bases of the junction unmatched. In DNA, the CDR3 is TGTGCCAGTACTCCCCGGGGGGACAGGCTCTATGGCTACACCTTC. It codes for CASTPRGDRLYGYTF.

This chain connects TRBV12-3 or TRBV12-4 to TRBJ2-3, with D unclear. There are 11 residues in the CDR3. V lost 3 bases and J lost 6, with 4 bases in between. In DNA form, the CDR3 reads TGTGCCAGCAGTTTTTCCGATACGCAGTATTTT. Residues: CASSFSDTQYF.

This chain uses TRBV6-5 with TRBJ2-7, with 9 positions matching TRBD1. Germline-derived CDR1 and CDR2 are MNHEY and SVGAGI. The V and J ends lost 6 bases and 5 bases, in that order; junction bases with no gene match: 11. The CDR3 sequence is 15 residues long. CDR3 sequence: CASRGDRVNFDEQYF. CDR3 nucleotide sequence: TGTGCCAGCAGGGGGGACAGGGTGAACTTTGACGAGCAGTACTTC.

The V call is TRBV7-9, the J call TRBJ1-4, with TRBD1 matching over 9 bases. Germline CDR1 and CDR2: SEHNR and FQNEAQ (reference sequence). CDR3 length equals 15 residues. The V segment lost 5 bases and the J segment 3 bases; nucleotides outside the gene matches: 4. The CDR3: CASSPRDRANEKLFF. The CDR3 DNA reads as TGTGCCAGCAGCCCCCGGGACAGGGCTAATGAAAAACTGTTTTTT.

The CDR3 protein is CASSSTSHSYNEQFF. CDR3 nucleotides: TGTGCCAGCAGCTCAACCTCCCACTCCTACAATGAGCAGTTCTTC. The J gene is TRBJ2-1, the V gene TRBV7-3; D unresolved. V lost 4 bases to trimming and J lost 0 bases, with 10 bases between them. The CDR3 is made up of 15 amino acids. Germline CDR1 is SGHTA and CDR2 is FQGTGA.

The chain carries TRBV5-4 and TRBJ1-1; possibly TRBD1 for D (5 bases). Trimming cost V 4 bases and J 1 base, with 14 bases left between them. CDR1 SGHNT and CDR2 YYREEE come from the germline V gene (reference sequence). This CDR3 spans 15 amino acids. CDR3: CASSIPQGRNTEAFF. The CDR3 DNA reads as TGTGCCAGCAGCATTCCTCAGGGTAGGAACACTGAAGCTTTCTTT.

The V call is TRBV6-1, the J call TRBJ2-7; 7 nucleotides match TRBD2. Trimming took 2 bases from V and 4 from J; bases not matched to a gene: 17. This CDR3 contains 18 residues. Germline V lookup: CDR1 MNHNS, CDR2 SASEGT. The CDR3 loop is CASSENVWGGIGPYEQYF. In DNA form, the CDR3 reads TGTGCCAGCAGTGAAAATGTCTGGGGGGGGATAGGACCTTACGAGCAGTACTTC.

J is TRBJ1-5 and V is TRBV19; D gene ambiguous. The length of the CDR3 is 16 residues. The germline V and J ends were trimmed by 4 bases and 0 bases, with 13 bases remaining between them. Germline lookup yields CDR1 LNHDA and CDR2 SQIVND (reference sequence). CDR3 nucleotides: TGTGCCAGTAGTAAGGAGACCACAAATAGCAATCAGCCCCAGCATTTT. It translates to CASSKETTNSNQPQHF.

The chain has TRBV10-3 and TRBJ2-5; TRBD1 matches at 8 bases. The germline V gene has CDR1 ENHRY and CDR2 SYGVKD. V dropped 5 bases and J dropped 5; count of bases not matched to a gene: 19. CDR3 size: 18 residues. The CDR3 coding sequence is TGTGCCATCAGTCGCGTCGAGGATCAGACAGGGGCGGCGGAGACCCAGTACTTC. As protein: CAISRVEDQTGAAETQYF.

This chain joins TRBV12-5 and TRBJ1-2, with unresolved D. CDR3 length: 16 residues. Trimming pared 3 bases from V and 5 bases from J, leaving 19 bases between. Per the germline V gene, CDR1 is LGHNT and CDR2 is FRNRAP. The CDR3 coding sequence is TGTGCTAGTGGTTTAGAAAACCCACAGCTACAATATGGCTACACCTTC. It specifies CASGLENPQLQYGYTF. Complete variable domain (other parts from reference TRBV12-5 and TRBJ1-2): DARVTQTPRHKVTEMGQEVTMRCQPILGHNTVFWYRQTMMQGLELLAYFRNRAPLDDSGMPKDRFSAEMPDATLATLKIQPSEPRDSAVYFCASGLENPQLQYGYTFGSGTRLTVV.

The chain employs TRBV7-8 and TRBJ2-5; D gene unclear. The CDR3 contains 12 residues. The V gene's germline CDR1 is SGHVS and CDR2 FQNEAQ. V lost 3 bases, J lost 5 bases, and 7 bases lay in between. CDR3 in DNA: TGTGCCAGCAGCTTCCTGGTTGAGACCCAGTACTTC. The encoded protein is CASSFLVETQYF. Full variable domain (outside the CDR3, taken from reference TRBV7-8 and TRBJ2-5): GAGVSQSPRYKVAKRGQDVALRCDPISGHVSLFWYQQALGQGPEFLTYFQNEAQLDKSGLPSDRFFAERPEGSVSTLKIQRTQQEDSAVYLCASSFLVETQYFGPGTRLLVL.

The chain is built from TRBV10-1 and TRBJ2-7; TRBD1 might be the D (6 bases). V dropped 3 bases and J dropped 5 bases, with 8 bases sitting between them. The germline CDR1 and CDR2 sequences are WNHNN and SYGVQD (reference sequence). This CDR3 comprises 12 residues. The CDR3 here is CASSEGGNEQYF. The CDR3 nucleotides read TGCGCCAGCAGTGAAGGGGGTAACGAGCAGTACTTC.

The chain uses TRBV6-2 or TRBV6-3 and TRBJ2-3; 11 bases line up with TRBD2. J was trimmed by 2 bases and V by 4 bases; bases with no gene match: 5. Germline V lookup: CDR1 MNHEY, CDR2 SVGEGT. The CDR3 is 16 residues long. CDR3 sequence (DNA): TGTGCCAGCAGTTCCATAGCGGGAGGGATCACAGATACGCAGTATTTT. This codes for CASSSIAGGITDTQYF.

The chain employs TRBV18 and TRBJ2-2; TRBD1 might be the D (6 bases). V shed 1 base and J shed 6 bases, with 12 bases lying between them. Looked up from germline, CDR1 is KGHSH and CDR2 is LQKENI. CDR3 length: 15 amino acids. The CDR3 DNA reads as TGTGCCAGCTCACCACTTGACCAGGGGTCCGGGGAGCTGTTTTTT. As protein: CASSPLDQGSGELFF.

The chain carries TRBV5-6 and TRBJ1-4, with 7 positions matching TRBD1. The CDR3 totals 17 residues. The V gene end was trimmed by 3 bases and the J gene end by 3 bases; junction bases not matched to a gene: 11. Germline V CDR1 and CDR2: SGHDT, YYEEEE. This CDR3 is CASSSNRQGRANEKLFF. DNA of the CDR3: TGTGCCAGCAGCTCCAATCGACAGGGCCGGGCTAATGAAAAACTGTTTTTT.

The gene calls are TRBV4-3 and TRBJ2-3; TRBD2 matches 15 bases. The CDR3 length is 18 residues. Germline trimming cut 0 bases from V and 3 bases from J; bases unmatched to any gene: 4. Germline values: CDR1 LGHNA, CDR2 YSLEER. DNA for the CDR3: TGCGCCAGCAGCCAAGATAAGGGACTAGCGGGAGGTACAGATACGCAGTATTTT. Amino acids: CASSQDKGLAGGTDTQYF.

This clone has just one count. This chain joins TRBV18 and TRBJ2-7; D may correspond to TRBD1 or TRBD2 (5 bases each). V lost 1 base, J lost 6 bases, and 19 bases lay in between. Per germline, CDR1 KGHSH and CDR2 LQKENI. This CDR3 contains 16 residues. The CDR3, as DNA: TGTGCCAGCTCACCACGGGACCCGGGCGACGGTGTCGAGCAGTACTTC. Its translation: CASSPRDPGDGVEQYF.

The rearrangement uses TRBV10-3 and TRBJ1-2; no clear D. The germline V gene has CDR1 ENHRY and CDR2 SYGVKD. The CDR3 has 13 amino acids. V dropped 3 bases and J dropped 7 bases, with 12 bases sitting between them. CDR3 region: CAISDLGIGGYTF. The CDR3, as DNA: TGTGCCATCAGTGATTTAGGGATAGGTGGCTACACCTTC.

This clone was found a few times. The V gene is TRBV29-1, the J gene TRBJ2-1; 9 bases are a match to TRBD2. Trimming took 8 bases from V and 2 from J; bases not matched to a gene: 4. In germline, CDR1 is SQVTM, CDR2 ANQGSEA. This CDR3 has 13 amino acids. The CDR3 region is CSTGLAPYNEQFF. CDR3 coding DNA: TGCAGCACGGGACTAGCCCCCTACAATGAGCAGTTCTTC.

This clone was seen just once. V gene TRBV10-1 combines with J gene TRBJ1-2; 8 nucleotides line up with TRBD1. CDR1 and CDR2 from the germline V gene are WNHNN and SYGVQD (reference sequence). CDR3 length: 12 amino acids. V trimming: 9 bases; J trimming: 4 bases; junction bases outside the gene matches: 4. CDR3: CASGQGSYGYTF. In nucleotides, the CDR3 is TGCGCCAGTGGACAGGGATCCTATGGCTACACCTTC.

The chain is built from TRBV21-1 and TRBJ2-7; the table's D call TRBD2 went unverified against the DNA. TRBV21-1 is a listed pseudogene. CDR3 length: 15 residues. The DNA for the CDR3 is TGTGCCAGCAGCAATCGGGGGATGGGAGGGTACGAGCAGTACTTC. Residues: CASSNRGMGGYEQYF.

The chain links TRBV7-2 to TRBJ2-3; D is perhaps TRBD1 or TRBD2 (5 bases each). The CDR3 spans 15 residues. V was cut by 2 bases and J by 5 bases, with 14 bases left in between. Germline-derived CDR1 and CDR2 are SGHTA and FQGNSA. The CDR3 spells CASSLYRGDKDTQYF. The CDR3 DNA is TGTGCCAGCAGCTTATATCGGGGCGATAAAGATACGCAGTATTTT.

This chain connects TRBV5-4 to TRBJ1-6, with a possible D match to TRBD1 (5 bases). The V end was cut by 4 bases, the J end by 5 bases, with 10 bases between. The CDR3 spans 14 residues. CDR1 SGHNT and CDR2 YYREEE come from the germline V gene (reference sequence). The CDR3: CASSGDGDNSPLHF. The CDR3 DNA sequence: TGTGCCAGCAGCGGGGACGGTGATAATTCACCCCTCCACTTT.

The chain couples TRBV9 to TRBJ1-2, with TRBD1 matching 8 bases. Germline lookup yields CDR1 SGDLS and CDR2 YYNGEE. This CDR3 spans 14 amino acids. After removal of 2 bases from V and 7 bases from J, the junction contained 7 bases not matched to a gene. The CDR3 loop is CASSVDRGQSGYTF. CDR3 nucleotide sequence: TGTGCCAGCAGCGTTGACAGGGGACAAAGTGGCTACACCTTC.